This T cell receptor (beta chain) appears in the sequencing data of a study of cytomegalovirus exposure and HLA in healthy donors. General study points: In a later analysis, at a false discovery rate of 0.05, 15,000 to 20,000 TCR beta sequences were associated with HLA alleles. Researchers catalogued 160 or so TCR beta chains as cytomegalovirus-associated. As a later analysis revealed, most CMV-associated TCR beta chains appeared HLA-restricted.

Details on this clone: Its antigen is still unknown.

Everyone who donated was a healthy bone marrow donor. Trimming left V 7 bases short and J 4 bases short, with 8 bases between. This CDR3 spans 12 amino acids. Per the germline V gene, CDR1 is MNHEY and CDR2 is SVGAGI. This PCR relied on a set of 60 Vbeta primers and 13 Jbeta primers. Produced via immunoSEQ multiplex PCR; TCRdb's table is partial and in-frame only. The table includes roughly 100,000 clones, less than 85% detected once. The chain uses TRBV6-5 and TRBJ1-5; no clear D. The sequence derives from a woman aged 18-29 years in good health and CMV-seropositive. The source material was PBMCs. The CDR3 DNA follows: TGTGCCAGCAACGAGATTAATCAGCCCCAGCATTTT. This gives the protein CASNEINQPQHF.